The 16 T cell receptor beta chains listed next were all sequenced from one sample in a study of T cell repertoires in cytomegalovirus infection. Each CDR3 protein is one row after TCRdb ran MiXCR on the reads. This table holds approximately 990,000 distinct CDR3 sequences, roughly 30% found once. What these receptors recognize is not known. Sequenced material: cultured CD8+ T cells from PBMCs, taken from culture after CMV antigen stimulation. The receptor set was obtained from a human donor in good health (CMV status not recorded). Some clones in this sample may be carry-over from other donors' samples.

The CDR3 loop reads CASRVQVNQPQHF. CDR3 nucleotide sequence: TGTGCCAGCCGTGTGCAAGTCAATCAGCCCCAGCATTTT. This chain connects TRBV6-6 to TRBJ1-5; no clear D gene. Germline CDR1 reads MNHNY; CDR2 reads SVGAGI (reference sequence). The CDR3 length is 13 residues. The ends were cut back, 8 bases at V and 3 bases at J, with 11 bases in the middle.

A word on this clonotype: A read error may produce the germline difference seen at one junction end. The CDR3 sequence is CASSHLAGGDTEELFF. The CDR3 DNA reads TGTGCCAGCAGCCATTTGGCGGGGGGGGACACCGAGGAGCTGTTTTTT. This chain connects TRBV12-3 or TRBV12-4 to TRBJ2-2; 9 bases fit TRBD2. This CDR3 spans 16 amino acids.

This chain uses TRBV7-4 with TRBJ1-2; D unclear. V lost 5 bases and J lost 7, with 11 bases in between. The CDR3 totals 12 residues. CDR1 and CDR2 (germline): SGHVT, SQSDAQ. Written as DNA, the CDR3 is TGTGCCAGCAGCCCGGACGGCAGTGGCTACACCTTC. It encodes CASSPDGSGYTF.

The chain is built from TRBV6-8 and TRBJ1-3; D not certain. Germline-derived CDR1 and CDR2 are MNHGY and SAAAGT. CDR3 size: 14 residues. V lost 5 bases and J 0 bases, leaving 8 bases between the germline ends. For the CDR3, the DNA is TGTGCCAGCAGTCGACACCGCTCTGGAAACACCATATATTTT. Its translation: CASSRHRSGNTIYF.

This clonotype has ten or more counts. The chain links TRBV6-5 to TRBJ1-5; no reliable D call. V gave up 0 bases and J gave up 1 base, with 4 bases separating them. This CDR3 has 14 amino acids. The V gene's germline CDR1 is MNHEY and CDR2 SVGAGI. CDR3 loop: CASSYSGSNQPQHF. The CDR3 DNA follows: TGTGCCAGCAGTTACTCTGGGAGCAATCAGCCCCAGCATTTT.

The chain combines TRBV7-9 with TRBJ1-1, with 8 nucleotides matching TRBD1. V was pared by 5 bases and J by 4 bases, with 9 bases of the junction left unmatched. Germline V lookup: CDR1 SEHNR, CDR2 FQNEAQ (reference sequence). The CDR3 contains 15 residues. CDR3 DNA: TGTGCCAGCAGCCCTTTGCGCAGGGGGCTCACTGAAGCTTTCTTT. This encodes CASSPLRRGLTEAFF.

The J gene is TRBJ2-2, the V gene TRBV6-2 or TRBV6-3; the match to TRBD1 covers 7 bases. The CDR3 runs to 18 residues. The V segment lost 0 bases and the J segment 1 base; nucleotides outside the gene matches: 8. From germline, CDR1 is MNHEY and CDR2 SVGEGT. CDR3 amino acids: CASSYSNSGGMNTGELFF. In DNA form, the CDR3 reads TGTGCCAGCAGTTACTCAAACTCAGGGGGTATGAACACCGGGGAGCTGTTTTTT.

The gene calls are TRBV2 and TRBJ1-2; 7 nucleotides agree with TRBD1. V trimming: 4 bases; J trimming: 0 bases; junction bases outside the gene matches: 5. Germline CDR1 and CDR2: SNHLY and FYNNEI. This CDR3 contains 15 residues. The CDR3 region is CASSVSGTANYGYTF. CDR3 nucleotides: TGTGCCAGCAGTGTTTCCGGGACAGCTAACTATGGCTACACCTTC. Supplemented by reference TRBV2 and TRBJ1-2, the full variable domain reads EPEVTQTPSHQVTQMGQEVILRCVPISNHLYFYWYRQILGQKVEFLVSFYNNEISEKSEIFDDQFSVERPDGSNFTLKIRSTKLEDSAMYFCASSVSGTANYGYTFGSGTRLTVV.

This clonotype was detected only once. For the CDR3, the DNA is TGCAGCGTTGCTAAATCTCCGGGAACGATGGATGGCTACACCTTC. Protein: CSVAKSPGTMDGYTF. The chain employs TRBV29-1 and TRBJ1-2; D gene ambiguous. Germline-derived CDR1 and CDR2 are SQVTM and ANQGSEA. Trimming stripped 4 bases from V and 6 bases from J, with 21 bases between. This CDR3 comprises 15 residues.

This clonotype was counted between two and nine times. V usage is TRBV7-9 and J usage is TRBJ2-5; D is uncertain. Trimming pared 4 bases from V and 2 bases from J, leaving 8 bases between. The CDR3 totals 13 residues. Looked up from germline, CDR1 is SEHNR and CDR2 is FQNEAQ (reference sequence). CDR3 loop: CASSSRRQETQYF. For the CDR3, the DNA is TGTGCCAGCAGCTCCAGGAGACAAGAGACCCAGTACTTC.

J is TRBJ1-2 and V is TRBV7-9, with D hard to call. V lost 6 bases, J lost 5 bases, and 10 bases lay in between. The V gene's germline CDR1 is SEHNR and CDR2 FQNEAQ (reference sequence). This CDR3 has 12 amino acids. CDR3 sequence reads: CASREDTYGYTF. The CDR3 nucleotides are TGTGCCAGCAGGGAAGACACGTATGGCTACACCTTC.

This clonotype was found a few times. The rearrangement uses TRBV6-6 and TRBJ2-6; D uncertain. In germline, CDR1 is MNHNY, CDR2 SVGAGI (reference sequence). Trimming shortened V by 0 bases and J by 0 bases, and 9 bases separated the two germline ends. This CDR3 is 17 amino acids long. The DNA for the CDR3 is TGTGCCAGCAGTTACTCCCAGGAATACTCTGGGGCCAACGTCCTGACTTTC. Its protein product is CASSYSQEYSGANVLTF.

This clonotype has just a few counts. The chain has TRBV9 and TRBJ2-3; 9 positions match TRBD2. J gave up 10 bases and V 3 bases, and 9 bases lay outside the gene matches. Germline V lookup: CDR1 SGDLS, CDR2 YYNGEE. The CDR3 has 14 amino acids. DNA of the CDR3: TGTGCCAGCAGCGCTTGGAGCGGGGGGTATTCGCAGTATTTT. The encoded protein is CASSAWSGGYSQYF.

This clonotype came up a few times. The chain is built from TRBV5-8 and TRBJ2-7; D could derive from TRBD1 or TRBD2 (5 bases each). CDR3 length: 14 amino acids. The germline V and J ends were trimmed by 3 bases and 1 base, with 11 bases remaining between them. CDR1 is SGHTS, CDR2 YDEGEE, per germline. The CDR3 coding sequence is TGTGCCAGCAGCTGGGGGTCACATTCCTACGAGCAGTACTTC. Amino acids: CASSWGSHSYEQYF.

This clonotype has more than one count but fewer than ten. This sequence joins TRBV11-3 and TRBJ2-2; D unclear. The CDR3 runs to 17 residues. The V end was cut by 0 bases, the J end by 4 bases, with 15 bases between. Germline CDR1 is SGHNT and CDR2 is YENEEA. In DNA form, the CDR3 reads TGTGCCAGCAGCTTAGACTCGACACTATCGATCACCGGGGAGCTGTTTTTT. Its translation: CASSLDSTLSITGELFF. The complete variable domain, with remaining parts taken from reference TRBV11-3 and TRBJ2-2, reads EAGVVQSPRYKIIEKKQPVAFWCNPISGHNTLYWYLQNLGQGPELLIRYENEEAVDDSQLPKDRFSAERLKGVDSTLKIQPAELGDSAVYLCASSLDSTLSITGELFFGEGSRLTVL.

This clonotype was picked up a small number of times. The chain couples TRBV4-1 to TRBJ2-7; the D is unclear. CDR3 size: 11 residues. The germline gives CDR1 MGHRA, CDR2 YSYEKL. V shed 5 bases and J shed 6 bases, with 8 bases lying between them. CDR3 coding DNA: TGCGCCAGCAGCGAGACAACCGAGCAGTACTTC. Residues: CASSETTEQYF.